One sample yielded the 26 T cell receptor beta chains listed below, sequenced in a study of shared clonotypes between healthy human individuals. Profiled with immunoSEQ multiplex PCR; TCRdb holds only in-frame clones, not every one. The table has some 1.1 million clones, roughly 80% seen once; the top ten hold approximately 0.9%. Sequencing input: memory CD4+ T cells from PBMCs. Described subset: CD45RA-negative fraction. All receptors derive from a man aged 18-30 years in good health. Some clones in this sample may be carry-over from other donors' samples.

This chain uses TRBV2 with TRBJ2-6; no clear D gene. The germline CDR1 and CDR2 sequences are SNHLY and FYNNEI. V was trimmed by 10 bases and J by 2 bases, leaving 15 bases between them. The CDR3 covers 15 residues. The CDR3 nucleotides are TGTGCCACTGGAAAGGCTTCCCCTGGGGCCAACGTCCTGACTTTC. It is translated as CATGKASPGANVLTF.

The chain combines TRBV5-1 with TRBJ2-1; the match to TRBD2 covers 9 bases. Germline CDR1 reads SGHRS; CDR2 reads YFSETQ. CDR3 length: 16 residues. J lost 7 bases, V lost 6 bases, and 14 bases had no gene match. This CDR3 reads CASNPRFSGSVNEQFF. The CDR3, as DNA: TGCGCCAGCAATCCCCGTTTTAGCGGGAGTGTGAATGAGCAGTTCTTC.

This clone was seen just once. A far more abundant clone sits one base away, making this likely a read error. V gene TRBV5-1 combines with J gene TRBJ1-1; D unclear. CDR3 length: 15 amino acids. The germline CDR1 and CDR2 sequences are SGHRS and YFSETQ. CDR3 amino acids: CAGRPGWQAATEAFF. The CDR3 DNA reads as TGCGCCGGCAGACCTGGATGGCAGGCGGCCACTGAAGCTTTCTTT.

This chain links TRBV7-3 with TRBJ2-5, with a weak D call TRBD2 (6 bases). Germline CDR1 is SGHTA and CDR2 is FQGTGA. This CDR3 is 14 amino acids long. Trimming cost V 0 bases and J 4 bases, with 9 bases left between them. CDR3 residues: CASSLTGSTETQYF. DNA for the CDR3: TGTGCCAGCAGCTTAACCGGGAGCACAGAGACCCAGTACTTC. Variable domain in full (rest from reference TRBV7-3 and TRBJ2-5): GAGVSQTPSNKVTEKGKYVELRCDPISGHTALYWYRQSLGQGPEFLIYFQGTGAADDSGLPNDRFFAVRPEGSVSTLKIQRTERGDSAVYLCASSLTGSTETQYFGPGTRLLVL.

This chain uses TRBV6-6 with TRBJ2-5; a weak D match, TRBD2 (6 bases). CDR1 is MNHNY and CDR2 is SVGAGI in the germline V gene (reference sequence). This CDR3 has 14 residues. Deletions cut 6 bases from V and 5 bases from J, with 16 bases between. The CDR3 sequence: CASSTGSLRETQYF. The CDR3 bases are TGTGCCAGCAGCACCGGGAGCTTGAGGGAGACCCAGTACTTC.

The CDR3 sequence is CASSLERQETQYF. In DNA form, the CDR3 reads TGTGCCAGCAGCTTAGAGCGGCAAGAGACCCAGTACTTC. V and J are TRBV13 and TRBJ2-5; D might be TRBD2 (5 bases). The CDR3 spans 13 residues. V dropped 1 base and J dropped 2 bases, with 5 bases sitting between them. Germline V CDR1 and CDR2: PRHDT, FYEKMQ (reference sequence).

The CDR3 DNA reads TGCAGCGCCAGGGCCGGACAGGGGGGCCCCGAGCAGTACTTC. As protein: CSARAGQGGPEQYF. The V and J genes are TRBV29-1 and TRBJ2-7, with 10 nucleotides matching TRBD1. This CDR3 is 14 amino acids long. CDR1 is SQVTM, CDR2 ANQGSEA, per germline. The V and J ends lost 7 bases and 6 bases, in that order; junction bases with no gene match: 12.

The chain has TRBV10-3 and TRBJ2-3; perhaps D is TRBD1 or TRBD2 (7 bases each). This CDR3 comprises 15 residues. Germline assignment: CDR1 ENHRY and CDR2 SYGVKD. Trimming left V 10 bases short and J 0 bases short, with 17 bases between. This CDR3 is CATGRGLPSTDTQYF. CDR3 nucleotides: TGTGCCACGGGGAGGGGGCTCCCTAGCACAGATACGCAGTATTTT.

This clone was detected only a few times. The chain is built from TRBV4-3 and TRBJ1-4, with D perhaps TRBD1 (6 bases). V was pared by 0 bases and J by 7 bases, with 15 bases between. Looked up from germline, CDR1 is LGHNA and CDR2 is YSLEER. The CDR3 totals 16 residues. The CDR3: CASSQEPEGGGEKLFF. For the CDR3, the DNA is TGCGCCAGCAGCCAAGAGCCGGAGGGGGGCGGTGAAAAACTGTTTTTT.

This chain joins TRBV4-2 and TRBJ1-3; TRBD1 matches at 10 bases. The V gene end was trimmed by 4 bases and the J gene end by 3 bases; junction bases not matched to a gene: 6. The CDR3 is 16 residues long. Germline V gene sequence: CDR1 LGHNA, CDR2 YNFKEQ. The CDR3 reads CASSPGGDRGGNTIYF. Here the CDR3 DNA reads TGTGCCAGCAGCCCTGGAGGGGACAGGGGTGGAAACACCATATATTTT.

The rearrangement uses TRBV5-1 and TRBJ2-1, with a weak D call TRBD2 (6 bases). V gave up 0 bases and J gave up 3 bases, with 13 bases separating them. Germline-derived CDR1 and CDR2 are SGHRS and YFSETQ. The CDR3 contains 16 residues. The CDR3 protein is CASSLVGGAGYNEQFF. The CDR3, as DNA: TGCGCCAGCAGCTTGGTTGGGGGAGCGGGCTACAATGAGCAGTTCTTC. The full variable domain, rest sourced from reference TRBV5-1 and TRBJ2-1, is KAGVTQTPRYLIKTRGQQVTLSCSPISGHRSVSWYQQTPGQGLQFLFEYFSETQRNKGNFPGRFSGRQFSNSRSEMNVSTLELGDSALYLCASSLVGGAGYNEQFFGPGTRLTVL.

V and J are TRBV7-9 and TRBJ1-4; tentatively, D is TRBD1 (5 bases). Per the germline V gene, CDR1 is SEHNR and CDR2 is FQNEAQ (reference sequence). The V end lost 5 bases, the J end lost 1 base, and 14 bases lay between the germline ends. The CDR3 contains 16 residues. CDR3 sequence: CASSLRGAGTNEKLFF. In nucleotides, the CDR3 is TGTGCCAGCAGCCTTAGAGGGGCGGGAACTAATGAAAAACTGTTTTTT.

This clone was detected only once. V and J are TRBV9 and TRBJ1-3; no reliable D call. The length of the CDR3 is 14 residues. Trimming shortened V by 0 bases and J by 7 bases, and 11 bases separated the two germline ends. CDR1 is SGDLS and CDR2 is YYNGEE in the germline V gene. CDR3 loop: CASSVVPNGNTIYF. The CDR3 bases are TGTGCCAGCAGCGTAGTCCCCAACGGCAACACCATATATTTT. The full variable domain, in which reference TRBV9 and TRBJ1-3 provide the parts outside the CDR3, is DSGVTQTPKHLITATGQRVTLRCSPRSGDLSVYWYQQSLDQGLQFLIQYYNGEERAKGNILERFSAQQFPDLHSELNLSSLELGDSALYFCASSVVPNGNTIYFGEGSWLTVV.

The chain uses TRBV27 and TRBJ1-1; D gene unclear. This CDR3 has 13 amino acids. Germline CDR1 and CDR2: MNHEY and SMNVEV (reference sequence). V lost 5 bases and J 0 bases, leaving 7 bases between the germline ends. The CDR3 spells CASSEDLNTEAFF. The CDR3 DNA is TGTGCCAGCAGTGAGGACCTGAACACTGAAGCTTTCTTT.

V usage is TRBV7-6 and J usage is TRBJ1-1; unclear D gene. This CDR3 has 12 amino acids. Trimming removed 4 bases from V and 11 bases from J, with 14 bases in between. Germline V gene lookup returns CDR1 SGHVS and CDR2 FNYEAQ. CDR3 in DNA: TGTGCCAGCAGCTCCACTGAAAGCGGGGCTTTCTTT. Translated: CASSSTESGAFF.

V gene TRBV4-2 combines with J gene TRBJ2-5; D unclear. There are 13 residues in the CDR3. Germline V CDR1 and CDR2: LGHNA, YNFKEQ. V was pared by 1 base and J by 7 bases, with 10 bases between. The CDR3 region is CASSQVGHGTQYF. DNA of the CDR3: TGTGCCAGCAGCCAAGTTGGGCACGGGACCCAGTACTTC.

The chain carries TRBV5-1 and TRBJ2-1, with a possible D match to TRBD1 (6 bases). Germline V CDR1 and CDR2: SGHRS, YFSETQ. The germline V and J ends were trimmed by 2 bases and 0 bases, with 12 bases remaining between them. The CDR3 spans 16 residues. The CDR3 loop reads CASSLGQGFSYNEQFF. Written as DNA, the CDR3 is TGCGCCAGCAGCTTAGGGCAGGGGTTCTCCTACAATGAGCAGTTCTTC.

The chain joins TRBV19 to TRBJ2-7; the match to TRBD2 covers 7 bases. The V gene's germline CDR1 is LNHDA and CDR2 SQIVND (reference sequence). The CDR3 contains 14 residues. V trimming: 9 bases; J trimming: 0 bases; junction bases outside the gene matches: 8. The CDR3 region is CASALAPHSYEQYF. CDR3 sequence (DNA): TGTGCCAGCGCACTAGCGCCACACTCCTACGAGCAGTACTTC.

This chain uses TRBV6-1 with TRBJ1-1; 8 nucleotides match TRBD1. The CDR3 loop spans 15 amino acids. Trimming took 5 bases from V and 1 from J; bases not matched to a gene: 6. CDR1 and CDR2 from the germline V gene are MNHNS and SASEGT. The DNA of the CDR3 is TGTGCCAGCAGTACCTGGACAGGGAGGAACACTGAAGCTTTCTTT. Translation: CASSTWTGRNTEAFF.

This clone has only a few counts. The V and J genes are TRBV30 and TRBJ2-5; TRBD2 matches at 11 bases. Trimming removed 0 bases from V and 4 bases from J; junction bases left unmatched: 7. The CDR3 sequence is 16 residues long. CDR1 GTSNPN and CDR2 SVGIG come from the germline V gene (reference sequence). The DNA of the CDR3 is TGTGCCTGGAGTGTAGGTCTAGCGGGAGGATTAGAGACCCAGTACTTC. The encoded protein is CAWSVGLAGGLETQYF.

V and J are TRBV2 and TRBJ2-7, with a weak D call TRBD1 (6 bases). CDR1 is SNHLY, CDR2 FYNNEI, per germline. CDR3 length: 13 amino acids. V lost 7 bases and J lost 5, with 15 bases in between. The CDR3 here is CASNDRSRDEQYF. In DNA form, the CDR3 reads TGTGCCAGCAACGACAGGAGCAGGGACGAGCAGTACTTC.

This clone came up a few times. This may come from a read error, since a much larger clone is one base off. At the DNA level, this CDR3 is encoded by other sequences in the same sample as well. The chain has TRBV14 and TRBJ1-5; D remains unclear. V shed 1 base and J shed 6 bases, with 7 bases lying between them. The CDR3 covers 13 residues. Germline-derived CDR1 and CDR2 are SGHDN and FVKESK. CDR3 nucleotides: TGTGCCAGCAGCCAAGGGGAGGGTCAGCCCCAGCATTTT. Translated: CASSQGEGQPQHF.

About this clone: The same CDR3 is also encoded by other DNA sequences in this sample. This chain uses TRBV6-5 with TRBJ1-1; the D gene is possibly TRBD1 (6 bases). V dropped 6 bases and J dropped 2 bases, with 10 bases sitting between them. The CDR3 runs 13 residues. The germline CDR1 and CDR2 sequences are MNHEY and SVGAGI. CDR3 DNA: TGTGCCAGCAGGAGGACAGCCAACACTGAAGCTTTCTTT. Amino acids: CASRRTANTEAFF.

This chain joins TRBV4-2 and TRBJ2-7; maybe TRBD1 (6 bases). The germline V gene encodes CDR1 LGHNA and CDR2 YNFKEQ. V dropped 5 bases and J dropped 0 bases, with 14 bases sitting between them. This CDR3 has 15 residues. DNA of the CDR3: TGTGCCAGCAGCAAACAGGGTAGTTTCTCCTACGAGCAGTACTTC. It encodes CASSKQGSFSYEQYF.

The V call is TRBV7-3, the J call TRBJ1-1, with unresolved D. The V end lost 1 base, the J end lost 7 bases, and 13 bases lay between the germline ends. This CDR3 region has 14 residues. Per germline, CDR1 SGHTA and CDR2 FQGTGA. The CDR3 spells CASSLRGGNSEAFF. The CDR3 nucleotides read TGTGCCAGCAGCTTAAGAGGAGGGAATAGTGAAGCTTTCTTT. The full variable domain, completed using reference TRBV7-3 and TRBJ1-1, is GAGVSQTPSNKVTEKGKYVELRCDPISGHTALYWYRQSLGQGPEFLIYFQGTGAADDSGLPNDRFFAVRPEGSVSTLKIQRTERGDSAVYLCASSLRGGNSEAFFGQGTRLTVV.

This clone was seen more than once but under ten times. V usage is TRBV30 and J usage is TRBJ2-5, with 12 bases identical to TRBD1. This CDR3 spans 13 amino acids. With V trimmed by 6 bases and J by 5 bases, 4 bases remained unmatched. From germline, CDR1 is GTSNPN and CDR2 SVGIG (reference sequence). CDR3 protein: CACSGTGGETQYF. DNA of the CDR3: TGTGCCTGCTCCGGGACAGGGGGCGAGACCCAGTACTTC.